What follows is one T cell receptor beta chain and its context. Its specificity is unknown. Clones were sequenced by immunoSEQ multiplex PCR, and TCRdb holds only the in-frame ones, with some missing. The table lists more than 40,000 clones, around nine tenths of them singletons. The sample comes from a study of OX40 agonist ivuxolimab in advanced cancers. For the study at large: Head and neck, renal cell, melanoma or hepatocellular carcinoma were the cancers that dose-escalation patients had. Findings of the study overall: Antigens targeted by the expanded peripheral T cells were not determined. At 0.1-3.0 mg/kg, partial responders had clonal expansion among the lowest observed. The CD4+ and CD8+ T cells in the blood had expanded clonally by week 6 at 0.1 to 3.0 mg/kg.

The CDR3 loop spans 16 amino acids. Unmatched junction bases numbered 9, after V lost 5 bases and J lost 5 bases. The germline V gene has CDR1 LNHDA and CDR2 SQIVND (reference sequence). This rearrangement joins TRBV19 to TRBJ2-7, with 13 bases identical to TRBD2. This TCR was sampled from an adult with an advanced solid tumor such as melanoma, head and neck, liver or kidney cancer. The sequences come from CD4+ or CD8+ T cells sorted from blood, collected in a trial of the OX40 agonist ivuxolimab. The chain's CDR3 is CASSHSWTSGRNEQYF. The CDR3 bases are TGTGCCAGTAGTCACTCCTGGACTAGCGGGAGAAACGAGCAGTACTTC. The full variable domain, completed using reference TRBV19 and TRBJ2-7, is DGGITQSPKYLFRKEGQNVTLSCEQNLNHDAMYWYRQDPGQGLRLIYYSQIVNDFQKGDIAEGYSVSREKKESFPLTVTSAQKNPTAFYLCASSHSWTSGRNEQYFGPGTRLTVT.